The 9 T cell receptor beta chains reported below all come from one sample, sequenced in a study of cytomegalovirus exposure and HLA in healthy donors. A multiplex PCR was run with 60 Vbeta primers and 13 Jbeta primers. Sequencing was performed with immunoSEQ multiplex PCR; in TCRdb, only in-frame clones are kept and a portion is missing. The profile shows roughly 150,000 clones, about three quarters of them singletons. Sequencing was done on a sample of PBMCs. Receptors were obtained from a male donor in good health and CMV-seronegative.

CDR3 loop: CASSFLGDSNQPQHF. In DNA, the CDR3 is TGTGCCAGCAGTTTCTTGGGAGATAGCAATCAGCCCCAGCATTTT. The chain recombines TRBV28 with TRBJ1-5; D gene unclear. The CDR3 totals 15 residues. V was shortened by 3 bases and J by 0 bases, with 9 bases between the two germline ends. Germline CDR1 reads MDHEN; CDR2 reads SYDVKM.

The chain employs TRBV10-3 and TRBJ1-1, with TRBD1 matching 9 bases. The V and J ends lost 5 bases and 4 bases, in that order; junction bases with no gene match: 5. In germline, CDR1 is ENHRY, CDR2 SYGVKD. This CDR3 comprises 14 residues. CDR3 region: CAISTGGLGTEAFF. The CDR3 DNA follows: TGTGCCATCAGTACAGGGGGCTTGGGCACTGAAGCTTTCTTT.

The genes are TRBV10-3 and TRBJ1-6; D gene uncertain. Per germline, CDR1 ENHRY and CDR2 SYGVKD. The V end was cut by 2 bases, the J end by 9 bases, with 11 bases between. The CDR3 is made up of 14 amino acids. CDR3 bases: TGTGCCATCAGTGAGGGGCAGGAGGCTTCACCCCTCCACTTT. Protein product: CAISEGQEASPLHF.

The J gene is TRBJ2-5, the V gene TRBV7-9, with TRBD1 identical over 8 bases. The CDR3 covers 16 residues. Trimming removed 5 bases from V and 4 bases from J; junction bases left unmatched: 12. CDR1 and CDR2 (germline): SEHNR, FQNEAQ (reference sequence). The CDR3 reads CASSTYPTGGRETQYF. The CDR3 nucleotides read TGTGCCAGCAGCACATACCCTACAGGGGGGAGAGAGACCCAGTACTTC.

This clone has a single count. V usage is TRBV2 and J usage is TRBJ2-7, with D tentatively TRBD1 (6 bases). Per germline, CDR1 SNHLY and CDR2 FYNNEI. This CDR3 region has 14 residues. V lost 6 bases, J lost 3 bases, and 15 bases lay in between. CDR3 in amino acids: CASRGSGTYYEQYF. The CDR3 DNA sequence: TGTGCCAGCAGGGGCTCCGGGACATACTACGAGCAGTACTTC.

In its sample, this clone was seen once. The chain carries TRBV5-1 and TRBJ2-2, with TRBD2 matching over 11 bases. V shed 2 bases, J shed 8 bases, and the junction held 2 bases outside the gene matches. This CDR3 contains 14 residues. Germline V gives CDR1 SGHRS, CDR2 YFSETQ. The CDR3 spells CASSLLAGEGELFF. DNA of the CDR3: TGCGCCAGCAGCTTACTAGCGGGAGAGGGGGAGCTGTTTTTT. The whole variable domain, filled in from reference TRBV5-1 and TRBJ2-2, reads KAGVTQTPRYLIKTRGQQVTLSCSPISGHRSVSWYQQTPGQGLQFLFEYFSETQRNKGNFPGRFSGRQFSNSRSEMNVSTLELGDSALYLCASSLLAGEGELFFGEGSRLTVL.

The chain couples TRBV7-6 to TRBJ1-2, with D uncertain. Per germline, CDR1 SGHVS and CDR2 FNYEAQ. CDR3 length equals 15 residues. Trimming took 3 bases from V and 8 from J, leaving 19 bases between them. CDR3 amino acids: CASSFWPDTGTGYTF. The CDR3, as DNA: TGTGCCAGCAGCTTTTGGCCGGATACGGGAACGGGCTACACCTTC.

This rearrangement joins TRBV2 to TRBJ2-5; no reliable D call. The CDR3 covers 15 residues. V was pared by 1 base and J by 5 bases, with 14 bases between. Germline CDR1 is SNHLY and CDR2 is FYNNEI. CDR3 in DNA: TGTGCCAGCAGTGAAGGGCTTGTGAACAGTGAGACCCAGTACTTC. As protein: CASSEGLVNSETQYF.

This chain joins TRBV19 and TRBJ2-7, with D possibly TRBD1 on 5 matching bases. The CDR3 is made up of 14 amino acids. V was trimmed by 1 base and J by 2 bases, leaving 9 bases between them. Germline lookup yields CDR1 LNHDA and CDR2 SQIVND (reference sequence). The CDR3 is CASSIAGFPYEQYF. The CDR3 coding sequence is TGTGCCAGTAGTATAGCAGGGTTTCCCTACGAGCAGTACTTC.